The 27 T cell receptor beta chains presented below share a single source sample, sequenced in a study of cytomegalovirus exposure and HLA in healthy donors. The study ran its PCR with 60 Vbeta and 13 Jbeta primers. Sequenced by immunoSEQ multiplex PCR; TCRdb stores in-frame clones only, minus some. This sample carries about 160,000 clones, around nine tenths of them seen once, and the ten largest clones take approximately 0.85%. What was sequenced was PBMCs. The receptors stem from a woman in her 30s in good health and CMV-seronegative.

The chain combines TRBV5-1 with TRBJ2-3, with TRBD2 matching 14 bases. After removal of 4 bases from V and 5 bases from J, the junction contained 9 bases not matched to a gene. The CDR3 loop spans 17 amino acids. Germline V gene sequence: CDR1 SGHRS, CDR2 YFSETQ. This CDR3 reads CASSPGTSGGPGDTQYF. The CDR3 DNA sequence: TGCGCCAGCAGCCCAGGGACTAGCGGGGGTCCCGGAGATACGCAGTATTTT.

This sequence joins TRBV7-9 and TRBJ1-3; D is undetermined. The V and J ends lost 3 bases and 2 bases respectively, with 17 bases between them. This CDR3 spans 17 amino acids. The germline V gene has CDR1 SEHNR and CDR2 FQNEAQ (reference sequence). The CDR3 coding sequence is TGTGCCAGCAGCTTCGTACCGGGATCAGAACCTGGAAACACCATATATTTT. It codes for CASSFVPGSEPGNTIYF.

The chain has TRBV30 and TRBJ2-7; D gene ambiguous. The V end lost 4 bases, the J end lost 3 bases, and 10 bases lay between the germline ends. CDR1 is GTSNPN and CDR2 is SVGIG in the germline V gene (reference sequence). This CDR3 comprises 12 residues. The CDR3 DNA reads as TGTGCCTGGACTCAACGCGGCTACGAGCAGTACTTC. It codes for CAWTQRGYEQYF.

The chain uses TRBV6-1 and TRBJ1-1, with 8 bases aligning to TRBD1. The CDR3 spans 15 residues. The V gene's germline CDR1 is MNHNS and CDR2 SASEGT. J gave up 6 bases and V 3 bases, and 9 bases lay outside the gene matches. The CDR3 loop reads CASSDGQGVFAEAFF. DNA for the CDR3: TGTGCCAGCAGTGATGGACAGGGTGTTTTCGCTGAAGCTTTCTTT.

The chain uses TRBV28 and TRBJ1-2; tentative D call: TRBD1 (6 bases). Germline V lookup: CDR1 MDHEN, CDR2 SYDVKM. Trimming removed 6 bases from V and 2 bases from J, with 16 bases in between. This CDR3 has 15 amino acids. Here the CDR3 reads CASSTQGSGNYGYTF. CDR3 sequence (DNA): TGTGCCAGCAGCACTCAGGGGAGCGGCAACTATGGCTACACCTTC.

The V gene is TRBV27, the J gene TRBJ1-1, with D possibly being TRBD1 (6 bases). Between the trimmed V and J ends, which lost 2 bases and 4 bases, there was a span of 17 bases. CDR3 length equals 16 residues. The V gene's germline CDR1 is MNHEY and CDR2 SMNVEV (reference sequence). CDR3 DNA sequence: TGTGCCAGCAGTTTACAGACAGGTGCGTGGGGCACTGAAGCTTTCTTT. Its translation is CASSLQTGAWGTEAFF.

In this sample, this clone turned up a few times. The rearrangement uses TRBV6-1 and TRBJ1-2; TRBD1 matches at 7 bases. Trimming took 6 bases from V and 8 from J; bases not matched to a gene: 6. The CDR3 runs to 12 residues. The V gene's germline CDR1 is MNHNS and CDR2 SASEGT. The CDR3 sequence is CASRTGIPGYTF. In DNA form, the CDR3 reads TGTGCCAGCAGGACAGGGATTCCGGGCTACACCTTC.

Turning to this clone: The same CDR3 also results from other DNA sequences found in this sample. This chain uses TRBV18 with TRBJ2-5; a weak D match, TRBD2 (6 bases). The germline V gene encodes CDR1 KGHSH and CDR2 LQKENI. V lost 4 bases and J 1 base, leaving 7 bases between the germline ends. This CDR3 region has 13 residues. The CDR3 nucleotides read TGTGCCAGCTCACGGGGACTCCAAGAGACCCAGTACTTC. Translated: CASSRGLQETQYF.

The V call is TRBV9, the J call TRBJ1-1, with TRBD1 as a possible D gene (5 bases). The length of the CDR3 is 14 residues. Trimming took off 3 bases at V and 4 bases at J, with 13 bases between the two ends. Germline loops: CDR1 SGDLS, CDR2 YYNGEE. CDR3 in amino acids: CASSADPQGTEAFF. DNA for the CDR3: TGTGCCAGCAGCGCCGACCCTCAGGGCACTGAAGCTTTCTTT.

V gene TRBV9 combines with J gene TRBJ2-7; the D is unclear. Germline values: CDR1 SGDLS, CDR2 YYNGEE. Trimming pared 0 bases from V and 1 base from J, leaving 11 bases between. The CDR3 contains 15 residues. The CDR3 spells CASSVAFSFSYEQYF. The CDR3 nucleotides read TGTGCCAGCAGCGTAGCTTTCAGTTTTTCCTACGAGCAGTACTTC.

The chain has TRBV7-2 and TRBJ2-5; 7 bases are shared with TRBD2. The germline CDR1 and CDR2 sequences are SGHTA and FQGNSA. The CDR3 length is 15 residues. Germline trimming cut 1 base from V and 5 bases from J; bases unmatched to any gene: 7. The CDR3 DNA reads TGTGCCAGCAGCTTAGAGGCTAGCGGTAGGGAGACCCAGTACTTC. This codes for CASSLEASGRETQYF. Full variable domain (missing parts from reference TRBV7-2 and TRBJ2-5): GAGVSQSPSNKVTEKGKDVELRCDPISGHTALYWYRQSLGQGLEFLIYFQGNSAPDKSGLPSDRFSAERTGGSVSTLTIQRTQQEDSAVYLCASSLEASGRETQYFGPGTRLLVL.

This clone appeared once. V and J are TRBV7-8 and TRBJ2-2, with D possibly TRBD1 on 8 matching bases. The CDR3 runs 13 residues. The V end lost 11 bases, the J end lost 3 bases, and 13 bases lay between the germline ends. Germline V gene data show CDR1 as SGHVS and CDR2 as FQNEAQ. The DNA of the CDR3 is TGTGCCGGTACAGGGGGGGACACCGGGGAGCTGTTTTTT. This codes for CAGTGGDTGELFF.

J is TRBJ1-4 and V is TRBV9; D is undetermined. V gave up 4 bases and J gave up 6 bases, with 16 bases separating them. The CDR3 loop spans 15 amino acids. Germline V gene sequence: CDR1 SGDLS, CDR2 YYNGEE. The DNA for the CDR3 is TGTGCCAGCAGCACGCGGACTGGGGATTATGAAAAACTGTTTTTT. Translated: CASSTRTGDYEKLFF.

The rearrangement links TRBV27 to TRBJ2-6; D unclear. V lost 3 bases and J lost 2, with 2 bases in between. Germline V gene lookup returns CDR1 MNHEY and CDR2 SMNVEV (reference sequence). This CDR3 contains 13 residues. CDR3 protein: CASSFTGANVLTF. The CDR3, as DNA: TGTGCCAGCAGTTTTACTGGGGCCAACGTCCTGACTTTC.

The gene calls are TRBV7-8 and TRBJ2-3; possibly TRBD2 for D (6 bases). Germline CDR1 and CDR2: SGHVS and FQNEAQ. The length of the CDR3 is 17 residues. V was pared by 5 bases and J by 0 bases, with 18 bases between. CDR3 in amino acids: CASSLPLGAGSTDTQYF. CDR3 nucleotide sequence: TGTGCCAGCAGCCTGCCCCTAGGGGCGGGGAGCACAGATACGCAGTATTTT.

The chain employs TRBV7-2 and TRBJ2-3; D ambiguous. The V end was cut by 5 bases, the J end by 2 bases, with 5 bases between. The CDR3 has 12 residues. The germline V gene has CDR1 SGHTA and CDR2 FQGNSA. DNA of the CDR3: TGTGCCAGCAGCACCTACACAGATACGCAGTATTTT. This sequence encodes CASSTYTDTQYF.

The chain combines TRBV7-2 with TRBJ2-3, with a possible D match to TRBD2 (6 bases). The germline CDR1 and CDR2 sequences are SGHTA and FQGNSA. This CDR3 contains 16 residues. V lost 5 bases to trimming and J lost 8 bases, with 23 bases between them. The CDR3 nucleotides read TGTGCCAGCAGCCACGTAGTTGGGACGCCCGGGGGTACGCAGTATTTT. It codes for CASSHVVGTPGGTQYF.

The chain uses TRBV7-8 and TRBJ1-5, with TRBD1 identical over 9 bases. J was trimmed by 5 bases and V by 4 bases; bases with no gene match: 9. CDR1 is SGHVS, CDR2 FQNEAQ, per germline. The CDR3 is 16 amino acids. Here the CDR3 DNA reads TGTGCCAGCAGCTCAGGGACAGGGCTGGGGGATCAGCCCCAGCATTTT. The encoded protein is CASSSGTGLGDQPQHF.

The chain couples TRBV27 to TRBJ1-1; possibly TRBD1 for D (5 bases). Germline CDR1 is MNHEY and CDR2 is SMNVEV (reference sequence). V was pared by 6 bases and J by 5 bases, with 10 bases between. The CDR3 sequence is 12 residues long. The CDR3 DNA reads TGTGCCAGCAGCCAACGGGGGACTGAAGCTTTCTTT. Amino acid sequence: CASSQRGTEAFF.

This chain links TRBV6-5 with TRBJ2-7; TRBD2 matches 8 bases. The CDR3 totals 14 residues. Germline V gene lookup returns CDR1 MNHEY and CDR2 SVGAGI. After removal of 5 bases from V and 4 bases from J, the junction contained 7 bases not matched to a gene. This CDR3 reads CASSRTTGGYEQYF. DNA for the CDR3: TGTGCCAGCAGTAGGACAACGGGGGGGTACGAGCAGTACTTC.

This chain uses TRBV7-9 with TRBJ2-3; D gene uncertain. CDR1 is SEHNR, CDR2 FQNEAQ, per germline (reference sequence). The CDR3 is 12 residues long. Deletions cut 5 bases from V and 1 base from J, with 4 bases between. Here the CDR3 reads CASSLRTDTQYF. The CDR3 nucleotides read TGTGCCAGCAGCCTCCGCACAGATACGCAGTATTTT.

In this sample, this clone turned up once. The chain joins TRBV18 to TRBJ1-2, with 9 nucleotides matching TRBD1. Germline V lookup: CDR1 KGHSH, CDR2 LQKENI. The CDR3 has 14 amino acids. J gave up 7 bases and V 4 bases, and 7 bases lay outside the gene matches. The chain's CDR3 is CASSQDRGASGYTF. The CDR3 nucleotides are TGTGCCAGCTCACAGGACAGGGGAGCGTCTGGCTACACCTTC.

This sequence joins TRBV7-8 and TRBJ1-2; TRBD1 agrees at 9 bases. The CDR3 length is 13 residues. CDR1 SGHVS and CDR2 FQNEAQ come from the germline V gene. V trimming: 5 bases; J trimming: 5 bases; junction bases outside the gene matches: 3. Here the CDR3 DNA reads TGTGCCAGCAGCCGGGACAGGGAATATGGCTACACCTTC. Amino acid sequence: CASSRDREYGYTF.

CDR3 bases: TGTGCCAGCAGCTTGTCAGGGTGGGGCACCGGGGAGCTGTTTTTT. The encoded protein is CASSLSGWGTGELFF. The chain links TRBV5-4 to TRBJ2-2; D perhaps matches TRBD1 (5 bases). The CDR3 covers 15 residues. V lost 1 base and J 4 bases, leaving 11 bases between the germline ends. Germline CDR1 is SGHNT and CDR2 is YYREEE (reference sequence).

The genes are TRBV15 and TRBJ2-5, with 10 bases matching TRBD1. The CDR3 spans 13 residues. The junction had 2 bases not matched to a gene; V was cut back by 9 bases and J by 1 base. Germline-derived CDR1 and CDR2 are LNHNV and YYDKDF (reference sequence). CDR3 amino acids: CATGTGAQETQYF. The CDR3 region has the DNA TGTGCCACGGGGACAGGGGCCCAAGAGACCCAGTACTTC.

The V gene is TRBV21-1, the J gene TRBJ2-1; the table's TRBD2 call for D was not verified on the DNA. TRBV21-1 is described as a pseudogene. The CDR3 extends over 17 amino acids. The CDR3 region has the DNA TGTGCCAGCAGCAAAGGACTGGCGGGATCAAACTACAATGAGCAGTTCTTC. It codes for CASSKGLAGSNYNEQFF.

CDR3 protein: CASSPLPSGGYEQYF. The CDR3 DNA reads as TGTGCCAGCTCACCATTGCCTAGCGGGGGGTACGAGCAGTACTTC. The rearrangement joins TRBV18 to TRBJ2-7; TRBD2 aligns across 11 bases. Germline CDR1 KGHSH, CDR2 LQKENI. J lost 4 bases, V lost 2 bases, and 4 bases had no gene match. This CDR3 has 15 residues.